One and the same sample provided the 23 T cell receptor beta chains below, sequenced in a study of shared clonotypes between healthy human individuals. Profiling relied on immunoSEQ multiplex PCR, and the TCRdb table lists in-frame clones only, not all of them. The table includes some 1 million clones, around 76% detected once. The source material was memory CD4+ T cells sorted from blood. As to subset: CD45RA-negative fraction. All receptors derive from a man between 18 and 35 years old in good health.

The chain recombines TRBV30 with TRBJ2-5; no definite D call. The closer fit of TRBJ2-7 to the DNA end suggests the J call may be wrong. Germline V gene data show CDR1 as GTSNPN and CDR2 as SVGIG (reference sequence). This CDR3 has 13 residues. CDR3 residues: CAWSVNRIYEQYF. In DNA form, the CDR3 reads TGTGCCTGGAGTGTGAATAGAATCTACGAGCAGTACTTC.

V is TRBV7-2 and J is TRBJ1-1, with 8 bases identical to TRBD1. J gave up 5 bases and V 5 bases, and 13 bases lay outside the gene matches. The CDR3 is 16 amino acids. The germline V gene has CDR1 SGHTA and CDR2 FQGNSA. The CDR3, as DNA: TGTGCCAGCAGCCCCCGAGTAGGACAGGGAGAAACTGAAGCTTTCTTT. It encodes CASSPRVGQGETEAFF.

V usage is TRBV7-9 and J usage is TRBJ2-3; 12 bases map to TRBD2. This CDR3 has 19 residues. Germline CDR1 is SEHNR and CDR2 is FQNEAQ (reference sequence). J was trimmed by 5 bases and V by 1 base; bases with no gene match: 13. CDR3 nucleotide sequence: TGTGCCAGCAGCTTAGTGGTTTTTACTAGCGGGAGGAGGGGAGATACGCAGTATTTT. This encodes CASSLVVFTSGRRGDTQYF.

The rearrangement links TRBV30 to TRBJ2-3; no reliable D call. V lost 4 bases and J lost 1, with 12 bases in between. From germline, CDR1 is GTSNPN and CDR2 SVGIG (reference sequence). This CDR3 is built from 14 residues. The chain's CDR3 is CAWTSRWGTDTQYF. CDR3 in DNA: TGTGCCTGGACCTCGCGATGGGGCACAGATACGCAGTATTTT.

The chain carries TRBV9 and TRBJ2-7; no clear D. V lost 6 bases to trimming and J lost 2 bases, with 15 bases between them. Germline V gene lookup returns CDR1 SGDLS and CDR2 YYNGEE. CDR3 length: 14 amino acids. The CDR3 loop is CASTHRRPAYEQYF. The DNA of the CDR3 is TGTGCCAGCACACACCGGCGACCCGCCTACGAGCAGTACTTC.

This chain links TRBV2 with TRBJ2-1, with D possibly matching TRBD1 (6 bases). Germline V gene sequence: CDR1 SNHLY, CDR2 FYNNEI. Deletions cut 3 bases from V and 12 bases from J, with 15 bases between. This CDR3 contains 13 residues. CDR3 sequence: CASSEKSGTRQFF. As DNA, the CDR3 is TGTGCCAGCAGTGAGAAGTCCGGGACACGGCAGTTCTTC.

The chain has TRBV7-2 and TRBJ1-2; D unclear. Trimming pared 4 bases from V and 10 bases from J, leaving 10 bases between. The V gene's germline CDR1 is SGHTA and CDR2 FQGNSA. The CDR3 is 11 residues long. The CDR3: CASSSSPVYTF. The CDR3 bases are TGTGCCAGCAGCTCCTCACCCGTCTACACCTTC.

The V and J genes are TRBV9 and TRBJ2-1, with a tentative D call TRBD1 (5 bases). V was shortened by 2 bases and J by 0 bases, with 9 bases between the two germline ends. CDR1 and CDR2 (germline): SGDLS, YYNGEE. This CDR3 comprises 15 residues. The CDR3 region is CASSVQGYSYNEQFF. As DNA, the CDR3 is TGTGCCAGCAGCGTTCAGGGATACTCCTACAATGAGCAGTTCTTC. Drawing the rest from reference TRBV9 and TRBJ2-1, the complete variable domain is DSGVTQTPKHLITATGQRVTLRCSPRSGDLSVYWYQQSLDQGLQFLIQYYNGEERAKGNILERFSAQQFPDLHSELNLSSLELGDSALYFCASSVQGYSYNEQFFGPGTRLTVL.

The CDR3: CASRANVGTEAFF. CDR3 coding DNA: TGTGCCAGCAGGGCTAATGTTGGCACTGAAGCTTTCTTT. The J gene is TRBJ1-1, the V gene TRBV7-8; D is undetermined. Germline V CDR1 and CDR2: SGHVS, FQNEAQ. This CDR3 contains 13 residues. V lost 6 bases to trimming and J lost 4 bases, with 12 bases between them. The whole variable domain, remainder taken from reference TRBV7-8 and TRBJ1-1, is GAGVSQSPRYKVAKRGQDVALRCDPISGHVSLFWYQQALGQGPEFLTYFQNEAQLDKSGLPSDRFFAERPEGSVSTLKIQRTQQEDSAVYLCASRANVGTEAFFGQGTRLTVV.

This chain connects TRBV7-6 to TRBJ2-5, with TRBD1 identical over 8 bases. CDR1 and CDR2 from the germline V gene are SGHVS and FNYEAQ. The V segment lost 5 bases and the J segment 5 bases; nucleotides outside the gene matches: 4. This CDR3 comprises 13 residues. The CDR3 reads CASSLHRGETQYF. The DNA of the CDR3 is TGTGCCAGCAGCCTCCACAGGGGGGAGACCCAGTACTTC.

V and J are TRBV5-4 and TRBJ2-3; no definite D call. The V end lost 2 bases, the J end lost 6 bases, and 7 bases lay between the germline ends. Germline CDR1 and CDR2: SGHNT and YYREEE (reference sequence). The CDR3 is 12 residues long. The CDR3 is CASSLSGDTQYF. The DNA for the CDR3 is TGTGCCAGCAGCTTATCTGGGGATACGCAGTATTTT. The full variable domain, rest sourced from reference TRBV5-4 and TRBJ2-3, is ETGVTQSPTHLIKTRGQQVTLRCSSQSGHNTVSWYQQALGQGPQFIFQYYREEENGRGNFPPRFSGLQFPNYSSELNVNALELDDSALYLCASSLSGDTQYFGPGTRLTVL.

This chain links TRBV30 with TRBJ2-7; D may be TRBD1 or TRBD2 (6 bases each). The germline V gene has CDR1 GTSNPN and CDR2 SVGIG (reference sequence). V shed 4 bases and J shed 4 bases, with 17 bases lying between them. This CDR3 region has 14 residues. CDR3: CAWNVGGKAYEQYF. CDR3 nucleotides: TGTGCCTGGAATGTGGGGGGCAAGGCGTACGAGCAGTACTTC.

The J gene is TRBJ2-3, the V gene TRBV10-3; D remains ambiguous. The germline V gene has CDR1 ENHRY and CDR2 SYGVKD. The CDR3 runs to 14 residues. V lost 4 bases to trimming and J lost 5 bases, with 13 bases between them. CDR3: CAISGDALGDTQYF. The CDR3, as DNA: TGTGCCATCAGTGGCGACGCGTTGGGAGATACGCAGTATTTT.

For the CDR3, the DNA is TGTGCCAGTAGTGACTCCGGGACAGGGTCCAGTCAGCCCCAGCATTTT. Translation: CASSDSGTGSSQPQHF. The V call is TRBV19, the J call TRBJ1-5; TRBD1 matches 9 bases. J gave up 6 bases and V 5 bases, and 11 bases lay outside the gene matches. This CDR3 region has 16 residues. Germline V gene data show CDR1 as LNHDA and CDR2 as SQIVND (reference sequence).

Concerning this clone: The sample holds other DNA sequences that translate to the same CDR3. This chain uses TRBV2 with TRBJ2-2; D not resolved. Germline V gene sequence: CDR1 SNHLY, CDR2 FYNNEI. Trimming took off 3 bases at V and 6 bases at J, with 8 bases between the two ends. The CDR3 spans 13 residues. DNA of the CDR3: TGTGCCAGCAGTGAGACGAGTGCCGGGGAGCTGTTTTTT. As protein: CASSETSAGELFF.

The chain links TRBV19 to TRBJ1-2, with D unresolved. The germline V and J ends were trimmed by 6 bases and 0 bases, with 8 bases remaining between them. There are 13 residues in the CDR3. The germline V gene encodes CDR1 LNHDA and CDR2 SQIVND (reference sequence). CDR3 sequence: CASRRFANYGYTF. Written as DNA, the CDR3 is TGTGCCAGTAGAAGATTCGCTAACTATGGCTACACCTTC.

The chain employs TRBV18 and TRBJ2-1; 8 positions agree with TRBD1. Unmatched junction bases numbered 3, after V lost 5 bases and J lost 3 bases. Germline V CDR1 and CDR2: KGHSH, LQKENI. This CDR3 has 14 amino acids. As DNA, the CDR3 is TGTGCCAGCTCAGCCAGGGGGCTCTACAATGAGCAGTTCTTC. Protein: CASSARGLYNEQFF. The entire variable domain, with the rest obtained from reference TRBV18 and TRBJ2-1, is as follows: NAGVMQNPRHLVRRRGQEARLRCSPMKGHSHVYWYRQLPEEGLKFMVYLQKENIIDESGMPKERFSAEFPKEGPSILRIQQVVRGDSAAYFCASSARGLYNEQFFGPGTRLTVL.

This chain links TRBV30 with TRBJ1-6, with unresolved D. Trimming removed 0 bases from V and 9 bases from J, with 12 bases in between. CDR1 and CDR2 (germline): GTSNPN, SVGIG (reference sequence). CDR3 size: 14 residues. The CDR3 sequence: CAWSVSGRSSPLHF. For the CDR3, the DNA is TGTGCCTGGAGTGTCAGTGGCAGGTCTTCACCCCTCCACTTT. Full variable domain (rest looked up from reference TRBV30 and TRBJ1-6): SQTIHQWPATLVQPVGSPLSLECTVEGTSNPNLYWYRQAAGRGLQLLFYSVGIGQISSEVPQNLSASRPQDRQFILSSKKLLLSDSGFYLCAWSVSGRSSPLHFGNGTRLTVT.

This chain connects TRBV7-2 to TRBJ1-2, with D possibly matching TRBD1 (5 bases). The CDR3 totals 13 residues. Trimming stripped 3 bases from V and 6 bases from J, with 11 bases between. CDR1 and CDR2 (germline): SGHTA, FQGNSA. DNA of the CDR3: TGTGCCAGCAGCTTTCGGGGCGGGAATGGCTACACCTTC. Protein: CASSFRGGNGYTF. Full variable domain (missing parts from reference TRBV7-2 and TRBJ1-2): GAGVSQSPSNKVTEKGKDVELRCDPISGHTALYWYRQSLGQGLEFLIYFQGNSAPDKSGLPSDRFSAERTGGSVSTLTIQRTQQEDSAVYLCASSFRGGNGYTFGSGTRLTVV.

This clone was seen ten or more times. The rearrangement uses TRBV19 and TRBJ2-7; D possibly uses TRBD1 or TRBD2 (5 bases each). CDR1 and CDR2 (germline): LNHDA, SQIVND (reference sequence). The length of the CDR3 is 14 residues. The germline V and J ends were trimmed by 7 bases and 6 bases, with 19 bases remaining between them. CDR3 in DNA: TGTGCCAGTACTCTCGCCGGGACCCTGGGCGAGCAGTACTTC. It specifies CASTLAGTLGEQYF.

V is TRBV11-2 and J is TRBJ2-7; D gene ambiguous. Trimming cost V 0 bases and J 9 bases, with 9 bases left between them. The CDR3 spans 12 residues. Germline values: CDR1 SGHAT, CDR2 FQNNGV. The CDR3 loop reads CASSLDHWGQYF. DNA of the CDR3: TGTGCCAGCAGCTTAGACCATTGGGGGCAGTACTTC.

V usage is TRBV11-2 and J usage is TRBJ2-7; D unresolved. Trimming stripped 1 base from V and 2 bases from J, with 12 bases between. CDR3 size: 15 residues. CDR1 is SGHAT, CDR2 FQNNGV, per germline. The CDR3 protein is CASSLGYSYAYEQYF. For the CDR3, the DNA is TGTGCCAGCAGCTTAGGTTACTCGTATGCCTACGAGCAGTACTTC.

The chain carries TRBV30 and TRBJ2-5; possibly TRBD1 for D (6 bases). Trimming removed 4 bases from V and 5 bases from J, with 14 bases in between. Germline V gives CDR1 GTSNPN, CDR2 SVGIG (reference sequence). The CDR3 is 13 amino acids. The CDR3: CAWINRDTETQYF. The CDR3 bases are TGTGCCTGGATTAACCGGGACACGGAGACCCAGTACTTC.